This T cell receptor beta chain was recorded in a study of blood T cells in healthy people across ages. Study results and caveats: CMV status of donors was unknown, possibly confounding expanded clonotype changes.

A few counts support this clonotype. The target antigen is unknown. This CDR3 region has 15 residues. Trimming took 1 base from V and 7 from J, leaving 11 bases between them. The germline gives CDR1 SGHVS, CDR2 FNYEAQ. Russia was home to the donors, healthy Caucasian individuals aged 6 to 90. With a J-beta primer mix and a sample-barcoded 5' primer, a second PCR ran roughly 6 to 12 cycles. The yield of each sample was at least 3 million CDR3-containing paired-end reads. Each CDR3 protein gets one entry after TCRdb re-called the 5' RACE reads with MiXCR. The sample contains approximately 350,000 distinct CDR3 sequences, 45% to 60% of which appear only once.

Sequenced material: blood. This clonotype was obtained from a man between 60 and 70 years old in good health. The chain links TRBV7-6 to TRBJ1-6, with D unresolved. CDR3 in DNA: TGTGCCAGCAGCTTAGTCGGTTTGGGGAATTCACCCCTCCACTTT. This sequence encodes CASSLVGLGNSPLHF.